A single sample is the source of the 5 T cell receptor beta chains below, sequenced in a study of T-cell memory formation after mild COVID-19. TCRdb used MiXCR to reprocess the 5' RACE reads, holding one entry per CDR3 protein. The table lists about 450,000 distinct CDR3 sequences, about 22% of them singletons. Sequencing was done on a sample of PBMCs or a T cell subset sorted from them (not recorded which). Every receptor here comes from an adult woman who had mild COVID-19 (a few samples of this study predate the infection). Cell type and time point are not known.

This chain uses TRBV27 with TRBJ2-3; D is unclear. The CDR3 is made up of 14 amino acids. Trimming left V 1 base short and J 3 bases short, with 8 bases between. Germline-derived CDR1 and CDR2 are MNHEY and SMNVEV (reference sequence). As DNA, the CDR3 is TGTGCCAGCAGTTTATTAAGTGGGACAGATACGCAGTATTTT. It yields the protein CASSLLSGTDTQYF.

This clonotype appeared a few times. This rearrangement joins TRBV18 to TRBJ2-3; tentatively, D is TRBD1 or TRBD2 (6 bases each). V lost 3 bases to trimming and J lost 6 bases, with 16 bases between them. The V gene's germline CDR1 is KGHSH and CDR2 LQKENI. The CDR3 length is 15 residues. DNA of the CDR3: TGTGCCAGCTCACCTCCGGGACAAGGGAGGGATACGCAGTATTTT. Translating gives CASSPPGQGRDTQYF.

This clonotype occurred a few times. This chain links TRBV27 with TRBJ1-1, with a possible D match to TRBD1 (6 bases). V was clipped by 2 bases and J by 6 bases, with 16 bases between them. CDR1 and CDR2 from the germline V gene are MNHEY and SMNVEV (reference sequence). This CDR3 spans 15 amino acids. Written as DNA, the CDR3 is TGTGCCAGCAGTTTAACCTCGGGGGCTACCGCTGAAGCTTTCTTT. Its translation: CASSLTSGATAEAFF.

CDR3 in DNA: TGTGCCAGCAGCCAATACGACTACGAGCAGTACTTC. Its translation: CASSQYDYEQYF. This sequence joins TRBV3-1 and TRBJ2-7; D not certain. CDR3 length equals 12 residues. Trimming stripped 2 bases from V and 3 bases from J, with 5 bases between. Per germline, CDR1 LGHDT and CDR2 YNNKEL (reference sequence).

V usage is TRBV20-1 and J usage is TRBJ2-7; the match to TRBD2 covers 7 bases. The germline CDR1 and CDR2 sequences are DFQATT and SNEGSKA (reference sequence). This CDR3 spans 15 amino acids. With V trimmed by 3 bases and J by 4 bases, 12 bases remained unmatched. DNA for the CDR3: TGCAGTGCTAGGCCCTCAGGGCTAGCGGCTTACGAGCAGTACTTC. Protein: CSARPSGLAAYEQYF.